This T cell receptor (beta chain) derives from a study of blood T cells in healthy people across ages. Unmatched junction bases numbered 11, after V lost 4 bases and J lost 5 bases. This CDR3 region has 16 residues. The germline V gene encodes CDR1 SEHNR and CDR2 FQNEAQ (reference sequence). The authors ran a second PCR of about 6 to 11 cycles using a sample-barcoded 5' primer and a J-beta primer mix. TCRdb re-called the 5' RACE reads through MiXCR, storing one row per CDR3 protein. The repertoire has roughly 1,800,000 distinct CDR3 sequences, 49% of them found once; the top ten carry 2.1%. Material: blood. The TCR originated in a middle-aged woman in good health. The chain links TRBV7-9 to TRBJ2-5; TRBD1 matches at 9 bases. The CDR3 nucleotides are TGTGCCAGCAGCTCACCTACGACGGGGACAGGGGAGACCCAGTACTTC. The encoded protein is CASSSPTTGTGETQYF.